A selection of T cell receptor beta chains follows, all from one sample in a study of T cell responses to AZD1222 COVID-19 vaccine. The assay was immunoSEQ multiplex PCR, and TCRdb's table has in-frame clones only and misses some. The sample yields 200,000 or so clones, 85% to 95% seen once. Sequences were derived from peripheral blood, sampled on day 0 of AZD1222 vaccination. All receptors derive from an adult in good health. Each CDR3 is given with its conserved first and last residue. The order of the fields is CDR3 length, V gene, D gene, J gene, clone size, CDR3 protein. A D gene is named only where the DNA matches it firmly. The listing skips clone size in some rows; elsewhere it reads once, few, many or a size class.

CDR3 length: 16; V gene: TRBV5-1; D gene: TRBD1; J gene: TRBJ1-6; clone size: once; CDR3 protein: CASSLTKQGDNSPLHF
CDR3 length: 14; V gene: TRBV3-1/TRBV3-2; D gene: -; J gene: TRBJ2-1; clone size: -; CDR3 protein: CASSQATRDNEQFF
CDR3 length: 13; V gene: TRBV2; D gene: TRBD1; J gene: TRBJ1-1; clone size: -; CDR3 protein: CASRDRVNTEAFF
CDR3 length: 14; V gene: TRBV27; D gene: TRBD2; J gene: TRBJ2-7; clone size: -; CDR3 protein: CASAPGLALYEQYF
CDR3 length: 17; V gene: TRBV7-6; D gene: -; J gene: TRBJ2-6; clone size: -; CDR3 protein: CASSLKGLSSGANVLTF
CDR3 length: 13; V gene: TRBV5-1; D gene: -; J gene: TRBJ2-2; clone size: -; CDR3 protein: CASSVQPTGELFF
CDR3 length: 15; V gene: TRBV28; D gene: -; J gene: TRBJ2-7; clone size: -; CDR3 protein: CASSLSSAGHYEQYF
CDR3 length: 15; V gene: TRBV6-6; D gene: -; J gene: TRBJ2-3; clone size: -; CDR3 protein: CASSYFGPSTDTQYF
CDR3 length: 11; V gene: TRBV27; D gene: -; J gene: TRBJ2-7; clone size: -; CDR3 protein: CASSFFYEQYF
CDR3 length: 15; V gene: TRBV4-1; D gene: TRBD2; J gene: TRBJ2-1; clone size: -; CDR3 protein: CASSQAAGPRNEQFF
CDR3 length: 14; V gene: TRBV10-3; D gene: -; J gene: TRBJ1-3; clone size: -; CDR3 protein: CAISEDGGRNTIYF
CDR3 length: 12; V gene: TRBV29-1; D gene: -; J gene: TRBJ2-3; clone size: once; CDR3 protein: CSVALLVNTQYF
CDR3 length: 16; V gene: TRBV4-2; D gene: TRBD2; J gene: TRBJ2-1; clone size: -; CDR3 protein: CASSQGGGSSYNEQFF
CDR3 length: 14; V gene: TRBV6-5; D gene: -; J gene: TRBJ2-3; clone size: -; CDR3 protein: CASRRGGSGDTQYF
CDR3 length: 12; V gene: TRBV28; D gene: -; J gene: TRBJ2-1; clone size: -; CDR3 protein: CASSLRLYEQFF
CDR3 length: 18; V gene: TRBV28; D gene: TRBD2; J gene: TRBJ2-3; clone size: -; CDR3 protein: CASSPPSGRPVSTDTQYF
CDR3 length: 14; V gene: TRBV15; D gene: TRBD1; J gene: TRBJ2-7; clone size: -; CDR3 protein: CATSTGDRFYEQYF
CDR3 length: 14; V gene: TRBV10-3; D gene: TRBD1; J gene: TRBJ1-1; clone size: -; CDR3 protein: CAISRTGMAGEAFF
CDR3 length: 16; V gene: TRBV4-3; D gene: TRBD1; J gene: TRBJ1-1; clone size: -; CDR3 protein: CASSPGQGRMNTEAFF
CDR3 length: 11; V gene: TRBV24-1; D gene: -; J gene: TRBJ1-1; clone size: -; CDR3 protein: CATRSNTEAFF
CDR3 length: 14; V gene: TRBV19; D gene: TRBD1; J gene: TRBJ1-2; clone size: -; CDR3 protein: CASSTPGGSYGYTF
CDR3 length: 13; V gene: TRBV30; D gene: -; J gene: TRBJ1-1; clone size: -; CDR3 protein: CAWNHETNTEAFF
CDR3 length: 15; V gene: TRBV3-1/TRBV3-2; D gene: -; J gene: TRBJ1-2; clone size: -; CDR3 protein: CASSHPTRGHYGYTF
CDR3 length: 14; V gene: TRBV29-1; D gene: TRBD1; J gene: TRBJ1-1; clone size: -; CDR3 protein: CSVGLGGLNTEAFF
CDR3 length: 13; V gene: TRBV30; D gene: TRBD1; J gene: TRBJ1-2; clone size: -; CDR3 protein: CAAVTDRGPGYTF
CDR3 length: 15; V gene: TRBV6-5; D gene: TRBD2; J gene: TRBJ2-7; clone size: -; CDR3 protein: CASSNPVAGGSEQYF
CDR3 length: 14; V gene: TRBV7-2; D gene: TRBD1; J gene: TRBJ2-5; clone size: -; CDR3 protein: CASSSGGAEETQYF
CDR3 length: 11; V gene: TRBV2; D gene: -; J gene: TRBJ1-1; clone size: -; CDR3 protein: CASPLNTEAFF
CDR3 length: 13; V gene: TRBV11-2; D gene: -; J gene: TRBJ1-1; clone size: few; CDR3 protein: CASSLRGGTEAFF